This T cell receptor beta chain came from a study of T cell responses to AZD1222 COVID-19 vaccine. The CDR3 has 13 residues. Germline V gene sequence: CDR1 LGHNA, CDR2 YSLEER. V gave up 4 bases and J gave up 8 bases, with 12 bases separating them. The data were produced by immunoSEQ multiplex PCR, yet TCRdb's version contains in-frame clones alone and is incomplete. The table shows some 110,000 clones, with 86% occurring only once. This clone was observed a handful of times. What it recognizes is unknown. General study findings and limits: Possibly, clonal diversity was underestimated; donors were largely white British and included more females.

The clonotype was recovered from an adult who received the MenACWY meningococcal vaccine as a control. This sample comprised peripheral blood, obtained 28 days after the second dose of the MenACWY control vaccine. The genes are TRBV4-3 and TRBJ2-1; D might be TRBD2 (6 bases). The CDR3 here is CASSPGRGYEQFF. For the CDR3, the DNA is TGCGCCAGCAGCCCCGGGAGAGGTTATGAGCAGTTCTTC.